This T cell receptor beta chain derives from a study of T-cell memory formation after mild COVID-19. Whole-study context: TCR clusters showed largely donor specificity. Study-wide points: SARS-CoV-2 specificity of second-wave clones peaking day 37 was unconfirmed. CD4/CD8 balance characterized clones contracting day 15 to 85, and CD4+ skew characterized later expanders. Pre-infection memory carried some responding clones, suggesting that cross-reactive memory joined.

In the case of this clonotype: As yet, its antigen is unknown.

TCRdb passed the 5' RACE reads through MiXCR, listing each CDR3 protein once. Among 100,000 to 150,000 distinct CDR3 sequences, approximately 16% were seen once, and the ten largest hold roughly 13%. Sequencing used PBMCs or a T cell subset sorted from them (not recorded which). The sequence derives from an adult woman who had mild COVID-19 (a few samples of this study predate the infection). Cell type and time point are not known.

The CDR3 nucleotides are TGCAGCGCCAAAGGACAGGGTCCGGGTGAGCAGTTCTTC. Translation: CSAKGQGPGEQFF. V gene TRBV29-1 combines with J gene TRBJ2-1; 8 bases fit TRBD1. The CDR3 runs to 13 residues. V shed 7 bases and J 9 bases; nucleotides not matched to a gene: 11. Per the germline V gene, CDR1 is SQVTM and CDR2 is ANQGSEA.